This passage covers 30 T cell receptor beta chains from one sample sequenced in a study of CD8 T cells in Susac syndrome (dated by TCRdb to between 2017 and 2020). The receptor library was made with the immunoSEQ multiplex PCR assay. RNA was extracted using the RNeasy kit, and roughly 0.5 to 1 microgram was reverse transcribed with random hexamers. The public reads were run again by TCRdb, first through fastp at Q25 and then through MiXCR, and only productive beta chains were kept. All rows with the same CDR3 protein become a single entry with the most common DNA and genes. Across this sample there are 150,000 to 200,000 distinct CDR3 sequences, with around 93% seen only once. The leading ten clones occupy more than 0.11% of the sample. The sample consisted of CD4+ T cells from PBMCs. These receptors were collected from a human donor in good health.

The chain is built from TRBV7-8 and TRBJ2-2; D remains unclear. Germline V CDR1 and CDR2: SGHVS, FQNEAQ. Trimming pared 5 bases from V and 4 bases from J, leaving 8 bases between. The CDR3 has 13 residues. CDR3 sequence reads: CASSLQTTGELFF. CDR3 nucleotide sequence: TGTGCCAGCAGCCTCCAGACCACCGGGGAGCTGTTTTTT.

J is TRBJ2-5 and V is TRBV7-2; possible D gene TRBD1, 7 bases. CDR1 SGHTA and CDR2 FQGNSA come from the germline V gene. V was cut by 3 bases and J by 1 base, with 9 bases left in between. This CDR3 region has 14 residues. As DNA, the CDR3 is TGTGCCAGCAGCTTGGAGGGGGCCCAAGAGACCCAGTACTTC. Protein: CASSLEGAQETQYF.

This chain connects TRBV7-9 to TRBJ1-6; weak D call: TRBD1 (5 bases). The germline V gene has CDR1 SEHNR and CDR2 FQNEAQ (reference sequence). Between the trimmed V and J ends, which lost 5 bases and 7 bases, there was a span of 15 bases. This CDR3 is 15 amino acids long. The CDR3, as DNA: TGTGCCAGCAGCCCGACTGGGACGGAAAATTCACCCCTCCACTTT. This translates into CASSPTGTENSPLHF.

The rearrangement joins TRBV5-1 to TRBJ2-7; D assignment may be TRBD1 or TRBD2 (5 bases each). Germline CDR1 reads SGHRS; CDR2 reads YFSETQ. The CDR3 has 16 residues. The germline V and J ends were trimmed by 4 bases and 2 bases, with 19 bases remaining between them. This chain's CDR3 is CASSPWSGRDPYEQYF. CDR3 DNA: TGCGCCAGCAGCCCGTGGTCCGGCAGGGACCCCTACGAGCAGTACTTC.

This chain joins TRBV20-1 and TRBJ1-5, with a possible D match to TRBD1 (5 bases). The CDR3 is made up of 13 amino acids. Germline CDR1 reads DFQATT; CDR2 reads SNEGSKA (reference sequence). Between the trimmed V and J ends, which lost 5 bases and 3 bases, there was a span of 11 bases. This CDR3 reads CSASRGINQPQHF. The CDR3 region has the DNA TGCAGTGCTTCTAGGGGAATCAATCAGCCCCAGCATTTT.

The CDR3 sequence: CASSFRERTGYEQYF. As DNA, the CDR3 is TGTGCCAGCAGTTTTCGGGAGAGGACTGGGTACGAGCAGTACTTC. V gene TRBV12-3 or TRBV12-4 combines with J gene TRBJ2-7, with D perhaps TRBD2 (6 bases). CDR3 size: 15 residues. With 3 bases removed from V and 4 bases from J, the gap between germline ends came to 16 bases.

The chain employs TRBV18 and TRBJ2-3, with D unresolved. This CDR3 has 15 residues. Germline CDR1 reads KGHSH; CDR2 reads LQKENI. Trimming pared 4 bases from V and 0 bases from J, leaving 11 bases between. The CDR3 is CASSRERPSTDTQYF. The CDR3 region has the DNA TGTGCCAGCTCACGGGAACGGCCTAGCACAGATACGCAGTATTTT.

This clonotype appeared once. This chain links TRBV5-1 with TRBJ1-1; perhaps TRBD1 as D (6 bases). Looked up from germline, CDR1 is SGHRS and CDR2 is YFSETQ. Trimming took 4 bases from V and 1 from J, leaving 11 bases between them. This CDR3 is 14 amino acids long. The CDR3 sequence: CASSLLTGNTEAFF. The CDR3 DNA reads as TGCGCCAGCAGCCTACTGACAGGGAACACTGAAGCTTTCTTT.

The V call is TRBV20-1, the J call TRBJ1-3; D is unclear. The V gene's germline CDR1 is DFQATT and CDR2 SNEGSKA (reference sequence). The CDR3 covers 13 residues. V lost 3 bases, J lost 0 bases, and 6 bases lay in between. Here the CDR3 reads CSASSYSGNTIYF. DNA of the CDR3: TGCAGTGCTAGTTCCTACTCTGGAAACACCATATATTTT.

CDR3: CASSWSGTKASGANVLTF. The CDR3 coding sequence is TGCGCCAGCAGCTGGTCCGGGACAAAGGCCTCTGGGGCCAACGTCCTGACTTTC. This chain connects TRBV5-1 to TRBJ2-6, with D possibly being TRBD1 (6 bases). Trimming removed 3 bases from V and 0 bases from J, with 16 bases in between. Germline V gives CDR1 SGHRS, CDR2 YFSETQ. The CDR3 covers 18 residues. Supplemented by reference TRBV5-1 and TRBJ2-6, the full variable domain reads KAGVTQTPRYLIKTRGQQVTLSCSPISGHRSVSWYQQTPGQGLQFLFEYFSETQRNKGNFPGRFSGRQFSNSRSEMNVSTLELGDSALYLCASSWSGTKASGANVLTFGAGSRLTVL.

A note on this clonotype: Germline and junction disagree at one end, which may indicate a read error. This CDR3 reads CASTKGDTWNF. CDR3 sequence (DNA): TGTGCCAGCACCAAGGGGGACACCTGGAACTTC. The gene calls are TRBV3-1 and TRBJ2-4, with D possibly being TRBD1 (6 bases). In germline, CDR1 is LGHDT, CDR2 YNNKEL (reference sequence). This CDR3 is 11 amino acids long.

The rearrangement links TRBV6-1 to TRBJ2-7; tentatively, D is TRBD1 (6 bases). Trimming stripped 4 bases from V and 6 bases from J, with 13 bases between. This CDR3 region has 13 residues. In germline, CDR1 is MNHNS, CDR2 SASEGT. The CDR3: CASSAQNRVEQYF. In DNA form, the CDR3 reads TGTGCCAGCAGTGCCCAGAACAGGGTCGAGCAGTACTTC.

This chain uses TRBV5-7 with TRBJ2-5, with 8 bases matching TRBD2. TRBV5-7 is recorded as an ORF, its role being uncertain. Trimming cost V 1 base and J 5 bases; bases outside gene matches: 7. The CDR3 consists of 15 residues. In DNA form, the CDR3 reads TGTGCCAGCAGCTTGAACGGGGGGGCCATCGAGACCCAGTACTTC. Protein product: CASSLNGGAIETQYF.

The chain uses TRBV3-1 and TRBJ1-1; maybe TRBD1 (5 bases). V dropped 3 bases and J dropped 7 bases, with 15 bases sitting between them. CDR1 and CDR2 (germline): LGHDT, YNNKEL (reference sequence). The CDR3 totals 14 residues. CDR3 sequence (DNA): TGTGCCAGCAGCCATGGAGGGGTACCGGGTGAAGCTTTCTTT. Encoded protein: CASSHGGVPGEAFF. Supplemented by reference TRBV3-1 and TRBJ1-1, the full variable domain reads DTAVSQTPKYLVTQMGNDKSIKCEQNLGHDTMYWYKQDSKKFLKIMFSYNNKELIINETVPNRFSPKSPDKAHLNLHINSLELGDSAVYFCASSHGGVPGEAFFGQGTRLTVV.

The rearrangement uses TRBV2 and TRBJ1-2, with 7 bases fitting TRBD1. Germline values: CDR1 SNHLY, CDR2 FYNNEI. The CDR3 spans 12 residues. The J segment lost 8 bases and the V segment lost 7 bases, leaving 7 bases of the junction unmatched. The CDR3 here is CASTTGPGGYTF. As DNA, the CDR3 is TGTGCCAGCACGACAGGGCCTGGCGGCTACACCTTC.

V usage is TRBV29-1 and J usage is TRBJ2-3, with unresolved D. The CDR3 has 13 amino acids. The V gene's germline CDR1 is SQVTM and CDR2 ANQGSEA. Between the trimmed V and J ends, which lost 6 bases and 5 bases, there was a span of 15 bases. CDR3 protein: CSVTPAFGDTQYF. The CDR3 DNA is TGCAGCGTGACGCCCGCCTTTGGAGATACGCAGTATTTT.

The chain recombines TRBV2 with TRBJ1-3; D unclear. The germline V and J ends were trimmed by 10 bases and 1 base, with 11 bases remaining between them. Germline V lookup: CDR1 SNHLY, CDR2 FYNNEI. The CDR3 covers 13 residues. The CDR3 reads CANRRLSGNTIYF. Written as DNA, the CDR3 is TGTGCCAATCGGAGGTTATCTGGAAACACCATATATTTT.

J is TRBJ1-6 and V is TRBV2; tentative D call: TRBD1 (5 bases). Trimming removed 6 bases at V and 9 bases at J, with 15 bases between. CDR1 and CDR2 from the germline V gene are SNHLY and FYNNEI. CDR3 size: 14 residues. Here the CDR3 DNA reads TGTGCCAGCAGGGGGGAGGGGTCTGGTTCACCCCTCCACTTT. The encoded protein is CASRGEGSGSPLHF.

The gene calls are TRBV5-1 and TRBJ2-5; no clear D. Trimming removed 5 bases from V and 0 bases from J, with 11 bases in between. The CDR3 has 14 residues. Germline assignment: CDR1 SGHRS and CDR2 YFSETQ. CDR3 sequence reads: CASRQTDNQETQYF. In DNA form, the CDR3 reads TGCGCCAGCAGACAAACAGACAACCAAGAGACCCAGTACTTC.

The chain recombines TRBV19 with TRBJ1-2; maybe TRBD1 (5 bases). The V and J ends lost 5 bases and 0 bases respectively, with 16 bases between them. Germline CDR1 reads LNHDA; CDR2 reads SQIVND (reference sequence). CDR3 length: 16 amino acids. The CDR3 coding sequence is TGTGCCAGTAGTGATTCCGGGACGGGGGCTAACTATGGCTACACCTTC. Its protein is CASSDSGTGANYGYTF.

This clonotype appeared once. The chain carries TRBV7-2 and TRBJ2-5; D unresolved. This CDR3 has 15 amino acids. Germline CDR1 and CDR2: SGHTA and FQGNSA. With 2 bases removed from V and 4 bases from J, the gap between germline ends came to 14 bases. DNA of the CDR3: TGTGCCAGCAGCTTACTGGGAAGGCGAGGAGAGACCCAGTACTTC. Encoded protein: CASSLLGRRGETQYF.

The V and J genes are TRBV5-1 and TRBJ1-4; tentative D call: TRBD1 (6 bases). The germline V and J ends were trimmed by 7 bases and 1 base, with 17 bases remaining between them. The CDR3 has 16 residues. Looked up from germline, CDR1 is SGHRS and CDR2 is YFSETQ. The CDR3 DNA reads TGCGCCAGCTTCCCAGGGGCCAGGGAAACTAATGAAAAACTGTTTTTT. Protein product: CASFPGARETNEKLFF.

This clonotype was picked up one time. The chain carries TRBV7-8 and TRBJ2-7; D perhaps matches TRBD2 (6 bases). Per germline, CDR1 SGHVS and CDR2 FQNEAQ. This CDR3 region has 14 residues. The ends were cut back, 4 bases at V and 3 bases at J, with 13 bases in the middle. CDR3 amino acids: CASSSIPGLYEQYF. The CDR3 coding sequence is TGTGCCAGCAGCTCCATTCCGGGACTCTACGAGCAGTACTTC.

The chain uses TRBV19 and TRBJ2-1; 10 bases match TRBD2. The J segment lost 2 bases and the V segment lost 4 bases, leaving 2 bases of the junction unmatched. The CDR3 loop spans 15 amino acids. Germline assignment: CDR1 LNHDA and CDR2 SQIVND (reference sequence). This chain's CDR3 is CASSTTSGTYNEQFF. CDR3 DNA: TGTGCCAGTAGTACCACTAGCGGGACCTACAATGAGCAGTTCTTC.

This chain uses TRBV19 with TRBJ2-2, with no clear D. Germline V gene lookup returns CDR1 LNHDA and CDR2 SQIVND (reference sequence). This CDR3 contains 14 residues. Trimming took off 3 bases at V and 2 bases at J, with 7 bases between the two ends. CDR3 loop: CASSMSANTGELFF. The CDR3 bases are TGTGCCAGTAGTATGTCAGCAAACACCGGGGAGCTGTTTTTT.

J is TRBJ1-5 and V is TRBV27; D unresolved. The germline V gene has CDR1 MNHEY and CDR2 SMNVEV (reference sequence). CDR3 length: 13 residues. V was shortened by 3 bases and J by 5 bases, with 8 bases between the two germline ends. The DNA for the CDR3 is TGTGCCAGCAGTTTCAACAGATATCAGCCCCAGCATTTT. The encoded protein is CASSFNRYQPQHF.

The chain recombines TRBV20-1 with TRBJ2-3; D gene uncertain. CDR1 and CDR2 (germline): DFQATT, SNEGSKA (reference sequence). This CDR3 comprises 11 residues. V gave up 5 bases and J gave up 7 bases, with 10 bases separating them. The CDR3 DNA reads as TGCAGTGCTGGGGATACGAATACGCAGTATTTT. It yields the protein CSAGDTNTQYF.

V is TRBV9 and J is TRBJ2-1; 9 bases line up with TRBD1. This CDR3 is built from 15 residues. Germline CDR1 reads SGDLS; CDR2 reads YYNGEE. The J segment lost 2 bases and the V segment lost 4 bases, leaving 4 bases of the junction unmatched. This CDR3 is CASSQGTGTYNEQFF. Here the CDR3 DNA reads TGTGCCAGCAGCCAAGGGACAGGGACCTACAATGAGCAGTTCTTC. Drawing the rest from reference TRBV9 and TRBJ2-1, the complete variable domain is DSGVTQTPKHLITATGQRVTLRCSPRSGDLSVYWYQQSLDQGLQFLIQYYNGEERAKGNILERFSAQQFPDLHSELNLSSLELGDSALYFCASSQGTGTYNEQFFGPGTRLTVL.

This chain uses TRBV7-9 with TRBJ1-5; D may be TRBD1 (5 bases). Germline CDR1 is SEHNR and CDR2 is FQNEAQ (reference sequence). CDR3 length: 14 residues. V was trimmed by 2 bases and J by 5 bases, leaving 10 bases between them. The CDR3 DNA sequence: TGTGCCAGCAGCTTATTGGGGGGAGATCAGCCCCAGCATTTT. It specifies CASSLLGGDQPQHF.

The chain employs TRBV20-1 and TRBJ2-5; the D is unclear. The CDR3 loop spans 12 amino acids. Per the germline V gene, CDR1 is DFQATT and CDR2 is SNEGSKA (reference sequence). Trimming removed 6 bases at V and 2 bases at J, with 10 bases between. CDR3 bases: TGCAGTGCCAGACCAGGACAAGAGACCCAGTACTTC. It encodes CSARPGQETQYF.